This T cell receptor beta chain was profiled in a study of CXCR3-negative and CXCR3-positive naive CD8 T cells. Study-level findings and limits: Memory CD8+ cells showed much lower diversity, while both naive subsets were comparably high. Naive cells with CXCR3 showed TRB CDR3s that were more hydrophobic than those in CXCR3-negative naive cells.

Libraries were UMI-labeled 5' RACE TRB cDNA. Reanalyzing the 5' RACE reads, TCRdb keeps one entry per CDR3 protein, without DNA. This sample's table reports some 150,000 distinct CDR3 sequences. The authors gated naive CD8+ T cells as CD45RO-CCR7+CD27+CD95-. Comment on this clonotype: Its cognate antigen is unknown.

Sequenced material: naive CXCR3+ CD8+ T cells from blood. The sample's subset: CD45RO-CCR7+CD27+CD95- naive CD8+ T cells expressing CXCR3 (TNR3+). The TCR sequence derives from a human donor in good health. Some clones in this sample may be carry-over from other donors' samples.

CDR3 region: CASSEGLAGGNPLYEQYF. The chain employs TRBV2 and TRBJ2-7; the D call from TCRdb, TRBD2, cannot be confirmed without DNA. The germline V gene has CDR1 SNHLY and CDR2 FYNNEI. CDR3 length: 18 amino acids. The whole variable domain, remainder taken from reference TRBV2 and TRBJ2-7, is EPEVTQTPSHQVTQMGQEVILRCVPISNHLYFYWYRQILGQKVEFLVSFYNNEISEKSEIFDDQFSVERPDGSNFTLKIRSTKLEDSAMYFCASSEGLAGGNPLYEQYFGPGTRLTVT.